Listed below are T cell receptor beta chains from one sample, sequenced in a study of shared clonotypes between healthy human individuals. Some clones are missing from TCRdb's copy, which holds only in-frame ones; the method was immunoSEQ multiplex PCR. Counted here are some 790,000 clones, 55% to 80% occurring once; the ten biggest clones make up around 1.8%. The source material was memory CD4+ T cells sorted from blood. These receptors were taken from a woman aged 25 to 45 in good health. Both conserved end residues are part of each CDR3. The D gene is left open where the match is weak. Only some rows state a clone size, as once, few, many or a class for expanded clones.

J gene,clone size,D gene,V gene,CDR3 protein,CDR3 DNA
TRBJ2-7,NA,TRBD2,TRBV5-1,CASSFGTSAYEQYF,TGCGCCAGCAGCTTCGGGACTAGCGCTTACGAGCAGTACTTC
TRBJ2-1,NA,TRBD1,TRBV25-1,CASSAQGGQGPYNEQFF,TGTGCCAGCAGCGCCCAGGGGGGACAGGGTCCCTACAATGAGCAGTTCTTC
TRBJ1-2,NA,TRBD1,TRBV6-5,CASSGQGSYGYTF,TGTGCCAGCAGTGGACAGGGGTCCTATGGCTACACCTTC
TRBJ2-1,few,TRBD1,TRBV11-2,CASSLFDRGNEQFF,TGTGCCAGCAGCCTATTTGACAGGGGCAATGAGCAGTTCTTC
TRBJ2-3,NA,NA,TRBV5-4,CASSLGQGQTDTQYF,TGTGCCAGCAGCTTGGGGCAGGGCCAGACAGATACGCAGTATTTT
TRBJ2-7,few,NA,TRBV4-1,CASSQEWGFSEQYF,TGCGCCAGCAGCCAAGAATGGGGGTTCAGCGAGCAGTACTTC
TRBJ1-3,NA,NA,TRBV9,CASSARRFSGNTIYF,TGTGCCAGCAGCGCCAGACGGTTCTCTGGAAACACCATATATTTT
TRBJ2-7,few,NA,TRBV5-1,CASSPRAYEQYF,TGCGCCAGCAGCCCGAGGGCCTACGAGCAGTACTTC
TRBJ1-5,NA,TRBD1,TRBV19,CASSRTPGQGYQPQHF,TGTGCCAGTAGTCGGACACCGGGACAGGGGTACCAGCCCCAGCATTTT
TRBJ2-5,NA,TRBD2,TRBV7-8,CASSLGPTGRETQYF,TGTGCCAGCAGCTTAGGACCGACCGGGAGGGAGACCCAGTACTTC
TRBJ2-1,NA,NA,TRBV2,CASSYRDLFWNEQFF,TGTGCCAGCAGTTACCGGGACCTTTTCTGGAATGAGCAGTTCTTC
TRBJ1-5,NA,NA,TRBV6-5,CASSPRGDSNQPQHF,TGTGCCAGCAGCCCAAGAGGGGATAGCAATCAGCCCCAGCATTTT
TRBJ1-5,few,TRBD1,TRBV29-1,CSVGDREGQPQHF,TGCAGCGTTGGGGACAGGGAGGGTCAGCCCCAGCATTTT
TRBJ2-7,NA,TRBD2,TRBV5-1,CASSPLSSGASYEQYF,TGCGCCAGCAGCCCCTTGTCAAGCGGGGCGTCCTACGAGCAGTACTTC
TRBJ2-7,NA,TRBD2,TRBV9,CASSVSAGGSYEQYF,TGTGCCAGCAGCGTTTCAGCGGGAGGCTCCTACGAGCAGTACTTC
TRBJ2-7,NA,TRBD2,TRBV6-5,CASRGTSGSFDEQYF,TGTGCCAGCAGGGGGACTAGCGGGAGTTTCGACGAGCAGTACTTC
TRBJ2-7,few,NA,TRBV7-2,CASSLGDEQYF,TGTGCCAGCAGCTTAGGGGACGAGCAGTACTTC
TRBJ1-1,NA,TRBD1,TRBV6-5,CASSPGTGGTEAFF,TGTGCCAGCAGTCCCGGGACAGGCGGCACTGAAGCTTTCTTT
TRBJ1-5,few,NA,TRBV27,CASSPRSDQPQHF,TGTGCCAGCAGCCCTCGGTCCGATCAGCCCCAGCATTTT
TRBJ1-3,NA,NA,TRBV5-6,CASSLVGQDVGNTIYF,TGTGCCAGCAGCTTGGTTGGGCAGGACGTGGGAAACACCATATATTTT
TRBJ2-2,NA,NA,TRBV11-3,CASSLDHGLRELFF,TGTGCCAGCAGCTTGGACCACGGCCTCAGGGAGCTGTTTTTT
TRBJ2-3,NA,NA,TRBV18,CASSRPVGSPDTQYF,TGTGCCAGCTCACGACCAGTAGGGTCACCAGATACGCAGTATTTT
TRBJ1-3,few,NA,TRBV5-1,CASSPGVEGENTIYF,TGCGCCAGCAGCCCCGGGGTGGAGGGGGAGAACACCATATATTTT
TRBJ2-7,NA,NA,TRBV5-4,CASSLGGGRYEQYF,TGTGCCAGCAGCCTGGGGGGAGGACGGTACGAGCAGTACTTC
TRBJ2-7,NA,TRBD2,TRBV2,CASAERETYEQYF,TGTGCCAGCGCGGAGCGGGAGACTTACGAGCAGTACTTC
TRBJ2-2,NA,NA,TRBV7-9,CASSLGAPDVGELFF,TGTGCCAGCAGCCTAGGGGCGCCAGATGTCGGGGAGCTGTTTTTT
TRBJ2-7,NA,TRBD1,TRBV7-9,CASSLGLTGGISYEQYF,TGTGCCAGCAGCTTAGGTTTAACAGGGGGAATCTCCTACGAGCAGTACTTC
TRBJ2-3,NA,TRBD2,TRBV7-9,CASSKREGPRTDTQYF,TGTGCCAGCTCAAAGCGGGAGGGCCCTCGCACAGATACGCAGTATTTT
TRBJ2-2,NA,TRBD1,TRBV7-3,CATGQGVSGELFF,TGTGCCACGGGACAGGGGGTTTCCGGGGAGCTGTTTTTT
TRBJ2-7,NA,NA,TRBV19,CASSIGTGVYEQYF,TGTGCCAGTAGTATAGGGACCGGAGTCTACGAGCAGTACTTC
TRBJ1-1,NA,NA,TRBV15,CATSIYDRNTEAFF,TGTGCCACCAGCATCTACGACAGGAACACTGAAGCTTTCTTT
TRBJ2-1,NA,NA,TRBV10-3,CAIKTHVGYNEQFF,TGTGCCATCAAAACCCACGTGGGGTACAATGAGCAGTTCTTC
TRBJ2-7,once,NA,TRBV19,CASSIEPIGPPRSYEQYF,TGTGCCAGTAGTATAGAGCCGATCGGGCCGCCACGTTCCTACGAGCAGTACTTC
TRBJ2-5,NA,TRBD1,TRBV29-1,CSTGTGGETQYF,TGCAGCACCGGGACAGGGGGTGAGACCCAGTACTTC
TRBJ1-5,NA,TRBD1,TRBV7-8,CASSFSSGQGSNQPQHF,TGTGCCAGCAGCTTCTCGTCGGGACAGGGATCAAATCAGCCCCAGCATTTT
TRBJ1-5,NA,NA,TRBV27,CASNPTASNQPQHF,TGTGCCAGCAACCCGACGGCTAGCAATCAGCCCCAGCATTTT
TRBJ1-4,NA,NA,TRBV30,CAWSVRGMVANEKLFF,TGTGCCTGGAGTGTACGGGGTATGGTTGCTAATGAAAAACTGTTTTTT
TRBJ2-5,few,NA,TRBV5-1,CASSFGEETQYF,TGCGCCAGCAGCTTTGGAGAAGAGACCCAGTACTTC
TRBJ2-7,NA,NA,TRBV28,CASSSPLGTVTYEQYF,TGTGCCAGCAGCTCCCCTTTAGGGACCGTTACCTACGAGCAGTACTTC
TRBJ1-2,NA,NA,TRBV28,CASSFERGDNYGYTF,TGTGCCAGCAGTTTCGAAAGGGGGGATAACTATGGCTACACCTTC
TRBJ1-2,NA,NA,TRBV11-2,CASSLVSLANYGYTF,TGTGCCAGCAGCTTAGTGAGTTTAGCTAACTATGGCTACACCTTC
TRBJ1-4,NA,TRBD1,TRBV6-6,CASRKSGTGEKLFF,TGTGCCAGCAGAAAATCCGGGACAGGTGAAAAACTGTTTTTT
TRBJ1-4,NA,TRBD1,TRBV14,CASSPTTGDEKLFF,TGTGCCAGCAGCCCGACGACAGGGGATGAAAAACTGTTTTTT
TRBJ2-7,NA,NA,TRBV21-1,CASSKVSQTYEQYF,TGTGCCAGCAGCAAAGTGTCCCAGACCTACGAGCAGTACTTC
TRBJ2-7,NA,TRBD1,TRBV4-2,CASSHGQGSYEQYF,TGTGCCAGCAGCCACGGACAGGGGAGCTACGAGCAGTACTTC
TRBJ2-3,NA,TRBD2,TRBV9,CASSEGLAGGNTDTQYF,TGTGCCAGCAGCGAGGGACTAGCGGGAGGGAACACAGATACGCAGTATTTT
TRBJ2-2,many,TRBD2,TRBV7-9,CASSLRQRGNTGELFF,TGTGCCAGCAGCCTTCGACAGCGGGGGAACACCGGGGAGCTGTTTTTT
TRBJ2-7,once,TRBD1,TRBV7-2,CASSQDRVYEQYF,TGTGCCAGCAGCCAGGACAGGGTGTACGAGCAGTACTTC
TRBJ1-1,NA,NA,TRBV13,CASSSPLDDTEAFF,TGTGCCAGCAGCTCCCCTCTGGACGACACTGAAGCTTTCTTT
TRBJ2-4,NA,NA,TRBV2,CASSARPHGDIQYF,TGTGCCAGCAGTGCCAGGCCCCATGGAGACATTCAGTACTTC
TRBJ1-5,NA,TRBD1,TRBV2,CASLPTGGDQPQHF,TGTGCCAGCCTCCCGACAGGGGGGGATCAGCCCCAGCATTTT
TRBJ2-3,NA,NA,TRBV14,CASSRWRGDTDTQYF,TGTGCCAGCAGCCGGTGGCGCGGGGACACAGATACGCAGTATTTT
TRBJ2-2,few,NA,TRBV6-1,CASSGRVPGELFF,TGTGCCAGCAGTGGTAGGGTTCCCGGGGAGCTGTTTTTT